Listed below are T cell receptor beta chains from one sample, sequenced in a study of shared clonotypes between healthy human individuals. Clones were sequenced by immunoSEQ multiplex PCR, and TCRdb holds only the in-frame ones, with some missing. The profile shows hundreds of thousands of clones, 98% of them singletons. The sequenced sample was naive CD8+ T cells sorted from blood. Source of these receptors: a man aged 25-45 years in good health. Both conserved end residues are part of each CDR3. The order of the fields is V gene, D gene, J gene, clone size, CDR3 protein, CDR3 DNA. The D gene is left open where the match is weak. Some rows mark clone size as missing; the rest say once, few, many or name a class of expanded clone.

>TRBV19|TRBD1|TRBJ2-7|NA
CASRDRTGVPYEQYF
TGTGCCAGTAGGGACCGGACAGGGGTACCCTACGAGCAGTACTTC
>TRBV2|TRBD2|TRBJ2-2|NA
CASSGEGGRIFGELFF
TGTGCCAGCAGTGGGGAGGGCGGGAGAATTTTCGGGGAGCTGTTTTTT
>TRBV7-9|TRBD2|TRBJ2-2|NA
CASSAPGGVSGELFF
TGTGCCAGCAGCGCCCCGGGAGGGGTATCCGGGGAGCTGTTTTTT
>TRBV7-7|TRBD2|TRBJ2-3|NA
CASSLGAGGPTDTQYF
TGTGCCAGCAGCTTAGGGGCGGGAGGGCCCACAGATACGCAGTATTTT
>TRBV28|NA|TRBJ1-1|NA
CASSLGGGEAFF
TGTGCCAGCAGTCTCGGAGGGGGTGAAGCTTTCTTT
>TRBV10-3|TRBD2|TRBJ2-1|NA
CAISETSVNEQFF
TGTGCCATCAGTGAGACTAGCGTTAATGAGCAGTTCTTC
>TRBV28|TRBD1|TRBJ1-2|once
CASSDRGAGGYTF
TGTGCCAGCAGTGACAGGGGGGCTGGTGGCTACACCTTC
>TRBV6-5|NA|TRBJ2-7|NA
CASSLYGATYEQYF
TGTGCCAGCAGTCTCTACGGAGCAACCTACGAGCAGTACTTC
>TRBV13|TRBD1|TRBJ2-1|NA
CASSPTRQGFLEQFF
TGTGCCAGCAGCCCTACGAGACAGGGTTTCCTTGAGCAGTTCTTC
>TRBV5-4|NA|TRBJ2-7|NA
CASSLTGAYEQYF
TGTGCCAGCAGCTTGACCGGGGCCTACGAGCAGTACTTC
>TRBV11-1|NA|TRBJ2-2|NA
CASSSTGELFF
TGTGCCAGCAGCTCCACCGGGGAGCTGTTTTTT
>TRBV29-1|TRBD2|TRBJ2-1|NA
CSVLTSGRDEQFF
TGCAGCGTTTTAACTAGCGGGAGGGATGAGCAGTTCTTC
>TRBV30|TRBD1|TRBJ1-5|NA
CAWKDPGQGYSNQPQHF
TGTGCCTGGAAAGACCCGGGACAGGGGTATAGCAATCAGCCCCAGCATTTT
>TRBV7-6|NA|TRBJ2-1|NA
CASSSGEYNEQFF
TGTGCCAGCAGCTCAGGGGAATACAATGAGCAGTTCTTC
>TRBV4-3|NA|TRBJ1-2|NA
CASSQEGGSGYGYTF
TGCGCCAGCAGCCAAGAAGGGGGGTCGGGCTATGGCTACACCTTC
>TRBV28|NA|TRBJ1-5|NA
CASSFYPRGEGNQPQHF
TGTGCCAGCAGTTTCTACCCGCGGGGGGAAGGCAATCAGCCCCAGCATTTT
>TRBV19|TRBD1|TRBJ2-2|NA
CASSGMGTGILTGELFF
TGTGCCAGTAGTGGGATGGGGACAGGGATCCTCACCGGGGAGCTGTTTTTT
>TRBV5-1|NA|TRBJ1-4|NA
CASSLEGRRNEKLFF
TGCGCCAGCAGCTTGGAGGGACGGAGAAATGAAAAACTGTTTTTT
>TRBV29-1|NA|TRBJ2-4|NA
CSTPGRENIQYF
TGCAGCACACCGGGACGGGAAAACATTCAGTACTTC
>TRBV2|TRBD1|TRBJ1-3|NA
CASIGQGIASGNTIYF
TGTGCCAGCATAGGACAGGGGATCGCCTCTGGAAACACCATATATTTT
>TRBV7-6|TRBD2|TRBJ2-7|NA
CASSQRLAPDYEQYF
TGTGCCAGCAGCCAAAGACTAGCGCCTGACTACGAGCAGTACTTC
>TRBV7-9|TRBD2|TRBJ2-4|NA
CASSRPAGLTQNIQYF
TGTGCCAGCAGCAGACCAGCGGGACTCACTCAAAACATTCAGTACTTC
>TRBV7-9|TRBD1|TRBJ2-2|NA
CASSSPGQGREVTGELFF
TGTGCCAGCAGCTCGCCGGGACAGGGTCGTGAGGTCACCGGGGAGCTGTTTTTT
>TRBV9|NA|TRBJ2-3|NA
CASSRGGTNTDTQYF
TGTGCCAGCAGCAGGGGAGGAACCAACACAGATACGCAGTATTTT
>TRBV29-1|NA|TRBJ2-7|NA
CSVEMESSYEQYF
TGCAGCGTTGAAATGGAAAGCTCCTACGAGCAGTACTTC
>TRBV7-6|NA|TRBJ1-1|NA
CASSLGMDWMNTEAFF
TGTGCCAGCAGCTTGGGGATGGACTGGATGAACACTGAAGCTTTCTTT
>TRBV7-9|NA|TRBJ1-4|NA
CASSLLLGEGRKLFF
TGTGCCAGCAGCCTTCTCTTGGGGGAGGGAAGAAAACTGTTTTTT
>TRBV27|NA|TRBJ2-1|NA
CASSFMESSYNEQFF
TGTGCCAGCAGTTTTATGGAGTCTTCCTACAATGAGCAGTTCTTC
>TRBV29-1|TRBD1|TRBJ1-4|NA
CSVTGTDNEKLFF
TGCAGCGTTACCGGGACAGATAATGAAAAACTGTTTTTT
>TRBV28|TRBD1|TRBJ2-7|NA
CASSPEGGWNEQYF
TGTGCCAGCAGTCCGGAAGGGGGCTGGAACGAGCAGTACTTC
>TRBV7-8|NA|TRBJ2-7|NA
CASSLNQGSYEQYF
TGTGCCAGCAGCTTAAATCAGGGCTCCTACGAGCAGTACTTC
>TRBV5-4|NA|TRBJ2-5|NA
CASSAGDGQETQYF
TGTGCCAGCAGCGCAGGGGATGGCCAAGAGACCCAGTACTTC
>TRBV10-3|NA|TRBJ2-2|NA
CAISESGGDNTGELFF
TGTGCCATCAGTGAGTCGGGGGGAGATAACACCGGGGAGCTGTTTTTT
>TRBV27|NA|TRBJ1-4|once
CASSSLSDGANEKLFF
TGTGCCAGCAGTTCTTTGAGCGACGGAGCAAATGAAAAACTGTTTTTT
>TRBV10-3|TRBD2|TRBJ2-7|NA
CAISESLAGRSYEQYF
TGTGCCATCAGTGAATCGCTAGCGGGCCGCTCCTACGAGCAGTACTTC
>TRBV7-6|NA|TRBJ2-1|NA
CASSLGTFPYNEQFF
TGTGCCAGCAGCTTAGGGACTTTTCCCTACAATGAGCAGTTCTTC
>TRBV11-2|NA|TRBJ2-7|NA
CASSLDVEYGVNYEQYF
TGTGCCAGCAGCTTAGATGTTGAATATGGAGTCAACTACGAGCAGTACTTC
>TRBV11-2|TRBD2|TRBJ2-7|once
CASTPLAGGLVSQYF
TGTGCCAGCACCCCACTAGCGGGGGGTCTGGTGTCGCAGTACTTC
>TRBV30|NA|TRBJ1-1|NA
CAWSVYGNTEAFF
TGTGCCTGGAGTGTATATGGGAACACTGAAGCTTTCTTT
>TRBV14|NA|TRBJ2-3|NA
CASSPRRRKNPTDTQYF
TGTGCCAGCAGCCCAAGGCGCAGGAAGAATCCCACAGATACGCAGTATTTT
>TRBV29-1|TRBD2|TRBJ2-7|NA
CSVYGTSGSVRYEQYF
TGCAGCGTTTATGGGACTAGCGGGAGCGTAAGGTACGAGCAGTACTTC
>TRBV5-1|NA|TRBJ1-1|once
CASSPLSGDTEAFF
TGCGCCAGCAGTCCCCTATCGGGGGATACTGAAGCTTTCTTT
>TRBV5-1|TRBD1|TRBJ1-5|NA
CASSAGQGFNQPQHF
TGCGCCAGCAGCGCCGGACAGGGGTTCAATCAGCCCCAGCATTTT
>TRBV7-6|TRBD1|TRBJ2-1|NA
CASSYGQGLRNEQFF
TGTGCCAGCAGCTACGGACAGGGGTTAAGGAATGAGCAGTTCTTC
>TRBV18|NA|TRBJ1-1|NA
CASSPNGGSTEAFF
TGTGCCAGCTCACCAAATGGCGGGTCCACTGAAGCTTTCTTT
>TRBV29-1|NA|TRBJ2-4|NA
CSVVVVTKNIQYF
TGCAGCGTTGTCGTGGTCACCAAAAACATTCAGTACTTC
>TRBV2|NA|TRBJ1-1|NA
CASKLDLNTEAFF
TGTGCCAGCAAGTTGGACCTGAACACTGAAGCTTTCTTT
>TRBV5-1|TRBD2|TRBJ2-7|NA
CASSPSGSSYEQYF
TGCGCCAGCAGCCCTAGCGGAAGCTCCTACGAGCAGTACTTC
>TRBV5-1|TRBD1|TRBJ2-5|NA
CASSLAGTGPETQYF
TGCGCCAGCAGCTTGGCCGGGACAGGGCCGGAGACCCAGTACTTC